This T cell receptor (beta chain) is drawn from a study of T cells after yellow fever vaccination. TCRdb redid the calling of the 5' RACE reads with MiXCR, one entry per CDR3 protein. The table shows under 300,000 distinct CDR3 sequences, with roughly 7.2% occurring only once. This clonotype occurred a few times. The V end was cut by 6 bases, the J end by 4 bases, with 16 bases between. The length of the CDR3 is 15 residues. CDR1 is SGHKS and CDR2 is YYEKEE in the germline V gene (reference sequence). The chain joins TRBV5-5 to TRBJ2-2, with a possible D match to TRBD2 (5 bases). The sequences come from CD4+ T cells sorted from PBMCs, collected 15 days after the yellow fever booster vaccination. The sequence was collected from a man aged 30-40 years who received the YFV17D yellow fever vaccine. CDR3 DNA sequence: TGTGCCAGCACTCAAGAGCGGATCCCCACCGGGGAGCTGTTTTTT. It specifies CASTQERIPTGELFF.